This T cell receptor beta chain was sequenced for a study of CD8+CD57+ T cells in acquired aplastic anemia. With regard to this clonotype: The target antigen is unknown.

The use of genomic DNA as template underpinned the TCR beta VDJ and CDR3 profiling. TCRdb itself ran the reads through MiXCR, one entry per CDR3 protein. Altogether 200,000 to 300,000 distinct CDR3 sequences are present, roughly half being singletons, with the ten largest covering about 7.8%. Overall study results and limits: Approximately 30 CD8+ CDR3 sequences were shared between patients and controls. Between patients and controls, CD8+ Simpson's diversity did not vary significantly.

The ends lost 5 bases at V and 4 bases at J; junction bases unmatched: 8. The CDR3 is 14 residues long. Germline values: CDR1 DFQATT, CDR2 SNEGSKA (reference sequence). In patients chosen for sequencing, flow cytometry had shown CD8+CD57+ cell expansion. V gene TRBV20-1 combines with J gene TRBJ2-5, with 9 bases identical to TRBD2. This TCR was recovered from a human donor with aplastic anemia. The sequenced sample consisted of sorted CD4+, CD8+, or CD8+CD57+ T cells (not recorded which) from PBMCs. In DNA form, the CDR3 reads TGCAGTGCTGGGCGGGGGGGCCCGAGAGAGACCCAGTACTTC. Its translation: CSAGRGGPRETQYF.